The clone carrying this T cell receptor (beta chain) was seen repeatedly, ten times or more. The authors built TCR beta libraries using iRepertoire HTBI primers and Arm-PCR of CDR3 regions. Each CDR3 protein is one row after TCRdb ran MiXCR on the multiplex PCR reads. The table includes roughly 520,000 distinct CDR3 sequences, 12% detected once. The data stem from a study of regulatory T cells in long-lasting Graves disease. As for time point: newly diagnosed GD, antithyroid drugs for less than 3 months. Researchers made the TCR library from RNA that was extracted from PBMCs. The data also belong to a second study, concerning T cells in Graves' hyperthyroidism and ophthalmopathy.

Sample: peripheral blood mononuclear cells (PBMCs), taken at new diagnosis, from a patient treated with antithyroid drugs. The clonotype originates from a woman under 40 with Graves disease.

The CDR3 region is CASSLGLAGLLSEQYF. The CDR3 DNA reads as TGTGCCAGCAGTCTCGGACTAGCGGGACTTCTCAGCGAGCAGTACTTC. The rearrangement uses TRBV28 and TRBJ2-7; 12 nucleotides line up with TRBD2. Germline loops: CDR1 MDHEN, CDR2 SYDVKM. Trimming at V came to 5 bases and at J to 6 bases, leaving 11 bases not matched to a gene. The CDR3 covers 16 residues.